This record looks at one TCR beta chain sequence and its context. These data belong to a study of glioma-infiltrating T cells after dendritic cell vaccination. Trimming shortened V by 0 bases and J by 0 bases, and 16 bases separated the two germline ends. Germline values: CDR1 LGHNA, CDR2 YSLEER. CDR3 size: 18 residues. Sequencing used immunoSEQ multiplex PCR; TCRdb keeps in-frame clones, though not all of them. The data show fewer than 75,000 clones, 85% seen once. Time point here: after dendritic cell vaccination, including at tumor progression/relapse. Sequencing used blood, obtained after dendritic cell vaccination. The sequence came from a human donor with glioblastoma. This chain connects TRBV4-3 to TRBJ2-3; tentatively, D is TRBD1 (5 bases). CDR3 loop: CASSQDWYRTASTDTQYF. The CDR3 DNA is TGCGCCAGCAGCCAAGATTGGTACAGGACCGCTAGCACAGATACGCAGTATTTT.